A selection of T cell receptor beta chains follows, all from one sample in a study of cytomegalovirus exposure and HLA in healthy donors. The protocol was immunoSEQ multiplex PCR, while the TCRdb copy is restricted to in-frame clones and leaves out a portion. The sample yields some 100,000 clones, about 72% seen once. Sequenced: PBMCs. The source of these receptors is a man in his fifties in good health and CMV-seropositive. Both conserved end residues are part of each CDR3. D genes are given only for firm matches. Clone sizes are given selectively: once, few, many, or a class where the clone is expanded.

V: TRBV6-5; J: TRBJ2-1; size: -; D: TRBD2; CDR3: CASRVTSGYYNEQFF; DNA: TGTGCCAGCAGGGTGACTAGCGGATATTACAATGAGCAGTTCTTC
V: TRBV19; J: TRBJ2-1; size: -; D: -; CDR3: CASSIMGRGSYNEQFF; DNA: TGTGCCAGTAGTATAATGGGGAGAGGCTCCTACAATGAGCAGTTCTTC
V: TRBV5-1; J: TRBJ1-3; size: -; D: TRBD1; CDR3: CASSQGAGGNTIYF; DNA: TGCGCCAGCAGCCAGGGGGCTGGCGGGAACACCATATATTTT
V: TRBV6-1; J: TRBJ2-7; size: -; D: -; CDR3: CASSLLAGYYEQYF; DNA: TGTGCCAGCAGTCTTCTGGCGGGGTATTACGAGCAGTACTTC
V: TRBV28; J: TRBJ1-5; size: -; D: -; CDR3: CASSSPYSNQPQHF; DNA: TGTGCCAGCAGTTCTCCTTATAGCAATCAGCCCCAGCATTTT
V: TRBV7-2; J: TRBJ2-5; size: -; D: TRBD2; CDR3: CASSLVAGGRQETQYF; DNA: TGTGCCAGCAGCTTAGTGGCGGGAGGAAGACAAGAGACCCAGTACTTC
V: TRBV7-9; J: TRBJ2-5; size: -; D: -; CDR3: CASSPATGNQETQYF; DNA: TGTGCCAGCAGCCCTGCGACGGGGAACCAAGAGACCCAGTACTTC
V: TRBV7-6; J: TRBJ1-1; size: -; D: -; CDR3: CASSYRGGNTEAFF; DNA: TGTGCCAGCAGCTACCGGGGGGGGAACACTGAAGCTTTCTTT
V: TRBV27; J: TRBJ1-1; size: -; D: TRBD1; CDR3: CASSLEGTGITEAFF; DNA: TGTGCCAGCAGTTTAGAAGGGACAGGGATTACTGAAGCTTTCTTT
V: TRBV10-3; J: TRBJ2-2; size: -; D: TRBD1; CDR3: CAMGTGGTGELFF; DNA: TGTGCCATGGGAACAGGGGGCACCGGGGAGCTGTTTTTT
V: TRBV7-8; J: TRBJ1-5; size: -; D: TRBD1; CDR3: CASSPLTGSNQPQHF; DNA: TGTGCCAGCAGCCCATTGACAGGGTCCAATCAGCCCCAGCATTTT
V: TRBV6-5; J: TRBJ2-4; size: few; D: -; CDR3: CASSSQGLAKNIQYF; DNA: TGTGCCAGCAGTTCCCAGGGACTAGCCAAAAACATTCAGTACTTC
V: TRBV5-6; J: TRBJ2-2; size: -; D: -; CDR3: CASSPPRAANTGELFF; DNA: TGTGCCAGCAGCCCCCCGAGGGCCGCGAACACCGGGGAGCTGTTTTTT
V: TRBV18; J: TRBJ1-5; size: -; D: -; CDR3: CASSREGQPQHF; DNA: TGTGCCAGCTCCCGGGAAGGTCAGCCCCAGCATTTT
V: TRBV11-3; J: TRBJ1-1; size: -; D: TRBD1; CDR3: CASSPQGYTEAFF; DNA: TGTGCCAGCAGCCCACAGGGGTACACTGAAGCTTTCTTT
V: TRBV5-6; J: TRBJ2-5; size: once; D: -; CDR3: CASSLPGTTKETQYF; DNA: TGTGCCAGCAGCTTGCCGGGGACAACCAAAGAGACCCAGTACTTC
V: TRBV29-1; J: TRBJ1-1; size: -; D: -; CDR3: CSVLGVQGPKAEAFF; DNA: TGCAGCGTTCTCGGCGTCCAGGGGCCAAAAGCTGAAGCTTTCTTT
V: TRBV11-2; J: TRBJ2-5; size: -; D: -; CDR3: CASSLGASSGETQYF; DNA: TGTGCCAGCAGCTTAGGGGCTAGCAGTGGGGAGACCCAGTACTTC
V: TRBV14; J: TRBJ1-2; size: -; D: -; CDR3: CASSQSRTDGYTF; DNA: TGTGCCAGCAGCCAAAGTAGGACTGATGGCTACACCTTC
V: TRBV5-4; J: TRBJ2-7; size: -; D: TRBD1; CDR3: CASSLARTGFNEQYF; DNA: TGTGCCAGCAGCTTGGCCCGGACAGGGTTCAACGAGCAGTACTTC
V: TRBV10-3; J: TRBJ1-4; size: -; D: -; CDR3: CAISADINEKLFF; DNA: TGTGCCATCAGTGCGGACATAAATGAAAAACTGTTTTTT
V: TRBV29-1; J: TRBJ2-7; size: few; D: TRBD1; CDR3: CSVSEGQGRYYEQYF; DNA: TGCAGCGTTAGCGAAGGACAGGGGAGATACTACGAGCAGTACTTC
V: TRBV6-5; J: TRBJ1-5; size: -; D: TRBD1; CDR3: CASSGTGTEPQHF; DNA: TGTGCCAGCAGTGGGACAGGGACAGAGCCCCAGCATTTT
V: TRBV6-5; J: TRBJ2-2; size: few; D: TRBD2; CDR3: CASTPWGTSFGELFF; DNA: TGTGCCAGCACCCCCTGGGGGACTAGCTTCGGGGAGCTGTTTTTT
V: TRBV29-1; J: TRBJ2-2; size: -; D: -; CDR3: CSVTEEGFTGELFF; DNA: TGCAGCGTTACCGAGGAAGGCTTCACCGGGGAGCTGTTTTTT
V: TRBV10-1; J: TRBJ2-7; size: -; D: TRBD1; CDR3: CASSPGQTYEQYF; DNA: TGCGCCAGCAGTCCGGGACAGACCTACGAGCAGTACTTC
V: TRBV5-1; J: TRBJ2-5; size: -; D: TRBD1; CDR3: CASSLQGAAETQYF; DNA: TGCGCCAGCAGCTTGCAGGGGGCCGCAGAGACCCAGTACTTC
V: TRBV5-1; J: TRBJ2-7; size: few; D: TRBD2; CDR3: CASSLSWGGSYEQYF; DNA: TGCGCCAGCAGCTTGAGCTGGGGGGGCTCCTACGAGCAGTACTTC
V: TRBV6-4; J: TRBJ2-3; size: -; D: TRBD2; CDR3: CASRSRLAGGPRDTQYF; DNA: TGTGCCAGCAGATCGCGACTAGCGGGAGGGCCGAGAGATACGCAGTATTTT
V: TRBV6-5; J: TRBJ1-1; size: -; D: -; CDR3: CASFDGGYTEAFF; DNA: TGTGCCAGCTTCGATGGGGGGTACACTGAAGCTTTCTTT
V: TRBV6-6; J: TRBJ1-2; size: few; D: -; CDR3: CASAQGIYGYTF; DNA: TGTGCCAGTGCACAGGGCATCTATGGCTACACCTTC
V: TRBV5-1; J: TRBJ1-4; size: once; D: TRBD1; CDR3: CASSLWGQGAEKLFF; DNA: TGCGCCAGCAGCTTGTGGGGACAGGGGGCAGAAAAACTGTTTTTT